The 18 T cell receptor beta chains reported below all come from one sample, sequenced in a study of T cells in Graves' hyperthyroidism and ophthalmopathy. RNA transcripts served as the template for amplifying TCR beta CDR3 regions. First-round RT-PCR of the TCR CDR3 relied on the HTBI primer set. TCRdb itself ran the multiplex PCR reads through MiXCR, one entry per CDR3 protein. Of some 400,000 distinct CDR3 sequences listed, approximately 15% are singletons. The sequencing sample was made of blood. All receptors derive from a woman in her sixties or seventies with Graves' hyperthyroidism.

V usage is TRBV20-1 and J usage is TRBJ2-1, with 7 bases matching TRBD1. V lost 5 bases, J lost 0 bases, and 7 bases stayed unmatched. CDR3 length: 15 residues. CDR1 is DFQATT, CDR2 SNEGSKA, per germline (reference sequence). The DNA of the CDR3 is TGCAGTGCTCAAACTCCAGGGGGCTCCTACAATGAGCAGTTCTTC. The encoded protein is CSAQTPGGSYNEQFF.

The J gene is TRBJ1-5, the V gene TRBV19; a possible D gene is TRBD1 (6 bases). The CDR3 is 15 residues long. Looked up from germline, CDR1 is LNHDA and CDR2 is SQIVND (reference sequence). V lost 1 base to trimming and J lost 4 bases, with 11 bases between them. CDR3 residues: CASSIVRGGNQPQHF. For the CDR3, the DNA is TGTGCCAGTAGTATAGTCAGGGGTGGTAATCAGCCCCAGCATTTT.

This clonotype was picked up many times. The chain recombines TRBV2 with TRBJ2-2; 9 bases fit TRBD2. The CDR3 consists of 15 residues. With 8 bases clipped from V and 4 bases from J, the junction kept 8 bases outside the gene matches. CDR1 and CDR2 (germline): SNHLY, FYNNEI. CDR3 coding DNA: TGTGCCAGCCAGCGGGAGGTCCCGGGCACCGGGGAGCTGTTTTTT. Translated: CASQREVPGTGELFF.

At least ten counts were recorded for this clonotype. V and J are TRBV20-1 and TRBJ2-7, with 11 bases identical to TRBD2. In germline, CDR1 is DFQATT, CDR2 SNEGSKA (reference sequence). Unmatched junction bases numbered 6, after V lost 6 bases and J lost 5 bases. This CDR3 spans 13 amino acids. This CDR3 is CSAKTSGINEQYF. The CDR3, as DNA: TGCAGTGCAAAGACTAGCGGGATCAACGAGCAGTACTTC.

V usage is TRBV9 and J usage is TRBJ1-2; 10 bases match TRBD1. Germline CDR1 and CDR2: SGDLS and YYNGEE. The V gene end was trimmed by 2 bases and the J gene end by 7 bases; junction bases not matched to a gene: 2. The CDR3 runs to 13 residues. CDR3 residues: CASSVGTGVGYTF. CDR3 nucleotides: TGTGCCAGCAGCGTCGGGACAGGGGTTGGCTACACCTTC.

There are many counts of this clonotype. The chain links TRBV3-1 to TRBJ1-2, with 7 bases fitting TRBD1. The V gene's germline CDR1 is LGHDT and CDR2 YNNKEL (reference sequence). The length of the CDR3 is 13 residues. J lost 7 bases, V lost 5 bases, and 7 bases had no gene match. Here the CDR3 DNA reads TGTGCCAGCAGCAAGGGACAGCATCTTGGCTACACCTTC. This sequence encodes CASSKGQHLGYTF.

This clonotype has at least ten counts. In DNA form, the CDR3 reads TGTGCCAGCAGCGCCGGAGATCACCCAGATACGCAGTATTTT. This encodes CASSAGDHPDTQYF. The chain links TRBV9 to TRBJ2-3; D is unclear. The V gene's germline CDR1 is SGDLS and CDR2 YYNGEE. This CDR3 is built from 14 residues. Trimming removed 3 bases at V and 4 bases at J, with 12 bases between.

This clonotype was recorded a few times. The chain joins TRBV7-9 to TRBJ2-1, with D hard to call. This CDR3 region has 14 residues. Looked up from germline, CDR1 is SEHNR and CDR2 is FQNEAQ (reference sequence). Deletions cut 7 bases from V and 11 bases from J, with 21 bases between. For the CDR3, the DNA is TGTGCCAGCAAAGCTGGCGAGCGACGGAATAAGCAGTTCTTC. Its translation is CASKAGERRNKQFF. Together with reference TRBV7-9 and TRBJ2-1, the CDR3 gives the full variable domain: DTGVSQNPRHKITKRGQNVTFRCDPISEHNRLYWYRQTLGQGPEFLTYFQNEAQLEKSRLLSDRFSAERPKGSFSTLEIQRTEQGDSAMYLCASKAGERRNKQFFGPGTRLTVL.

This clonotype showed up many times. This chain uses TRBV6-5 with TRBJ1-6; D perhaps matches TRBD1 (5 bases). The V gene lost 2 bases and the J gene lost 8 bases, with 13 bases spanning the gap. This CDR3 has 15 residues. Per the germline V gene, CDR1 is MNHEY and CDR2 is SVGAGI. DNA for the CDR3: TGTGCCAGCAGTTACGACGGCGGGGCGCATTCACCCCTCCACTTT. Protein: CASSYDGGAHSPLHF.

This clonotype was observed at least ten times. The chain links TRBV3-1 to TRBJ1-2; D not resolved. The CDR3 length is 14 residues. V dropped 1 base and J dropped 2 bases, with 8 bases sitting between them. Germline V lookup: CDR1 LGHDT, CDR2 YNNKEL (reference sequence). CDR3: CASSQVAGNYGYTF. In DNA form, the CDR3 reads TGTGCCAGCAGCCAAGTTGCGGGAAACTATGGCTACACCTTC.

This clonotype was observed a few times. A junction boundary mismatches the germline segment, possibly from a read error. CDR3 sequence: CASRPLNCGYTF. CDR3 coding DNA: TGTGCCAGCAGACCTCTTAACTGTGGCTACACCTTC. This chain links TRBV28 with TRBJ1-2; no clear D gene. The CDR3 loop spans 12 amino acids. Germline V CDR1 and CDR2: MDHEN, SYDVKM.

This clonotype has just a few counts. Just one base apart from a much larger clone, this may be a read error. The gene calls are TRBV11-2 and TRBJ2-7; 8 nucleotides align to TRBD1. CDR3 length equals 17 residues. Germline CDR1 and CDR2: SGHAT and FQNNGV. CDR3 loop: CASAFQAGGPSSYGQYF. CDR3 nucleotide sequence: TGTGCCAGCGCTTTTCAAGCAGGGGGCCCGAGCTCCTACGGGCAGTACTTC.

The rearrangement links TRBV9 to TRBJ2-5, with D perhaps being TRBD1 or TRBD2 (6 bases each). Germline CDR1 SGDLS, CDR2 YYNGEE. The CDR3 is 15 residues long. The V end lost 4 bases, the J end lost 5 bases, and 18 bases lay between the germline ends. The DNA for the CDR3 is TGTGCCAGCAGCCCACAGGGAGGAGGTAGCGAGACCCAGTACTTC. Translation: CASSPQGGGSETQYF.

At least ten counts were recorded for this clonotype. The chain couples TRBV2 to TRBJ2-5; 10 nucleotides agree with TRBD2. J gave up 2 bases and V 6 bases, and 6 bases lay outside the gene matches. The CDR3 loop spans 15 amino acids. Germline V gene data show CDR1 as SNHLY and CDR2 as FYNNEI. CDR3 region: CASRTLAGVQETQYF. Written as DNA, the CDR3 is TGTGCCAGCAGGACGCTAGCGGGGGTTCAAGAGACCCAGTACTTC.

This chain joins TRBV6-5 and TRBJ2-1, with D possibly matching TRBD2 (5 bases). Trimming stripped 0 bases from V and 8 bases from J, with 8 bases between. This CDR3 has 13 residues. CDR1 is MNHEY and CDR2 is SVGAGI in the germline V gene. The DNA for the CDR3 is TGTGCCAGCAGTTACTCTGGAGGTCATGAGCAGTTCTTC. It codes for CASSYSGGHEQFF.

Only a few counts were recorded for this clonotype. The germline gene is not matched at one end of the junction; a read error may be the cause. The V and J genes are TRBV2 and TRBJ1-1; possible D gene TRBD1, 5 bases. CDR1 is SNHLY, CDR2 FYNNEI, per germline. There are 12 residues in the CDR3. CDR3 bases: TGTGCCAGCAGTGAAACGTTGGACACGGGGGGATTT. Translation: CASSETLDTGGF.

This clonotype occurred many times. CDR3 protein: CASSSGLVGRGTQYF. CDR3 sequence (DNA): TGTGCCAGCAGCTCGGGACTAGTGGGACGGGGTACGCAGTATTTT. The V and J genes are TRBV3-1 and TRBJ2-3, with 8 bases that match TRBD2. V gave up 5 bases and J gave up 8 bases; unmatched junction bases: 12. CDR1 and CDR2 (germline): LGHDT, YNNKEL (reference sequence). The CDR3 is 15 amino acids.

The V gene is TRBV25-1, the J gene TRBJ2-1, with 7 bases that match TRBD1. CDR1 and CDR2 (germline): MGHDK, SYGVNS. V gave up 5 bases and J gave up 2 bases; unmatched junction bases: 9. This CDR3 is built from 16 residues. The CDR3 region has the DNA TGTGCCAGCAGTCCCCGAGAGGGGGCCGCCTACAATGAGCAGTTCTTC. Its protein product is CASSPREGAAYNEQFF.